This TCR beta chain was documented in a study of control samples from healthy donors and cancer patients. The CDR3 length is 16 residues. Germline CDR1 is MGHRA and CDR2 is YSYEKL. V dropped 1 base and J dropped 5 bases, with 17 bases sitting between them. Produced via immunoSEQ multiplex PCR; TCRdb's table is partial and in-frame only. This sample yields about 110,000 clones, of which around nine tenths are seen a single time; more than 3.5% belongs to the top ten. The rearrangement uses TRBV4-1 and TRBJ1-1; unclear D gene. The sequenced sample consisted of blood. The TCR comes from a human donor in good health. The donor label of this sample is uncertain. The CDR3 spells CASSQGGTGPGTEAFF. The CDR3 DNA reads TGCGCCAGCAGCCAAGGAGGTACGGGCCCGGGGACTGAAGCTTTCTTT.